This TCR beta chain was sequenced for a study of PD-L1 blockade in urothelial cancer (dated by TCRdb to about 2017). About the study as a whole: Every patient began therapy at some point between 2013 and 2015 and was given atezolizumab 1,200 mg intravenously every 3 weeks. Somatic, immune and clinical correlates of response to PD-L1 blockade with atezolizumab in urothelial cancer were the focus of an exploratory multi-omic analysis. About 90% of the roughly 30 patients were identified as males with urothelial cancer of bladder origin, and a prior smoking history was reported by 18 of 29 patients. Around 30 patients had pretreatment blood TCR-seq, some 25 had at least one posttreatment blood collection, and some 25 had tumor TCR-seq. Durable clinical benefit was defined as a progression-free survival longer than 6 months, and TCR features were additionally tested against progression-free survival and overall survival. Blood samples were analyzed 3 weeks after the start of treatment (second dose) and 6 weeks after the start of treatment. Blood samples gave a median of 141,255 T cells and approximately 81,000 unique TCRs, with a median clonality of approximately 0.08. Pretreatment tumor samples, along with matched peripheral blood serially collected before and after atezolizumab treatment, were subjected to TCR sequencing. In the same patients, pretreatment tumors underwent whole exome sequencing and RNA sequencing in addition to TCR sequencing. Durable clinical benefit was achieved by nine patients but not by the remaining 20. An ECOG performance status of 0 or 1 was recorded for the patients, and 0 to 3 prior chemotherapy regimens had been received by the patients. The study at large found these results: Because the sample size was small (n of about 29) and many exploratory analyses were performed, the results are intended to be hypothesis-generating. Improved progression-free and overall survival was associated with having pretreatment peripheral blood TCR clonality below the median. Greater expansion of tumor-associated TCR clones in peripheral blood 3 weeks after the start of treatment was observed in patients with durable benefit (n ≈ 24, p = 0.022).

With regard to this clone: Its target antigen remains unknown. No qualities accompany the bases; no much larger clone lies one base away.

There are 14 amino acids in the CDR3, from cysteine to phenylalanine inclusive. CDR3 DNA is the only sequence kept; it has 42 bases, read in frame from the first base. V trim: 5 bases; J trim: 9 bases; unmatched bases: 7. CDR1 and CDR2 were assigned from the germline V gene (reference sequence) as SSHAT and FNYEAQ. To estimate absolute template abundance from read counts, synthetic TCR analog templates were spiked into each PCR. TCRbeta CDR3 regions were amplified from genomic DNA with bias-controlled V and J gene primers using the immunoSEQ assay. Rearranged TCRbeta segments were sequenced at approximately 20X coverage. As for how the authors treated the data: Sequencing errors were corrected by clustering, and CDR3s were annotated against IMGT so that V, D and J genes could be assigned. Downstream analyses used only productive TCRbeta rearrangements and left out out-of-frame or stop-codon sequences. Clonality was calculated as one minus the Shannon entropy normalized by the log of the number of unique productive sequences. Fisher's exact test with Benjamini-Hochberg correction, at a threshold of adjusted p below 0.01, was used to find clones that differed between time points or between blood and tumor. TCRdb limited this immuneACCESS table to in-frame rearrangements with V and J called. A share of clones is missing; checked studies link under half to unresolved V genes, and the rest is unexplained. V, J and clone size are those of that table, while D and trimming were read from the DNA. The sample yields approximately 100,000 clones; 89% were counted once. The ten largest make up 0.97% of the sample.

The time point label on this specimen signifies: pretreatment peripheral blood. A total of 25 to 30 patients with locally advanced or metastatic urothelial carcinoma, treated at Memorial Sloan Kettering on a trial protocol, made up the cohort. Peripheral blood mononuclear cells were collected from each patient pretreatment and during treatment, giving between 1 and 8 total time points per patient. The Qiagen DNeasy Blood extraction kit was used to purify genomic DNA from total PBMCs and tumor samples. PBMCs were collected pretreatment and during treatment, and were isolated and stored as previously described.

Sequencing used PBMCs, obtained around atezolizumab (anti-PD-L1) treatment. This TCR was sampled from a woman over 75 with urothelial cancer. Here the chain combines TRBV7-7 and TRBJ2-2; 9 nucleotides in the junction match TRBD2. The sequence in DNA is TGTGCCAGCAGCCCAGGGACTAGCAACCGGGAGCTGTTTTTT. This gives the protein CASSPGTSNRELFF.